This TCR beta chain was identified in a study of breast tumors, draining lymph nodes, adjacent tissues. TCRdb ran MiXCR on the multiplex PCR reads and lists one entry per CDR3 protein. The profile shows tens of thousands of distinct CDR3 sequences, 23% of them singletons. Study observations and caveats: Tumor and nontumor repertoires were significantly more similar in luminal-like than in basal-like breast cancer. Tumors had less TCR diversity than lymph nodes, more than nontumor tissue. Tumor T cell lymph node origin was a supported hypothesis, not proven. Most tumor T cells seemingly derive from lymph node, then expand in tumor.

This clonotype was seen repeatedly, ten times or more. Its antigen is as yet unknown. V lost 3 bases and J lost 1, with 6 bases in between. The CDR3 is 14 residues long. Germline V gene lookup returns CDR1 ENHRY and CDR2 SYGVKD. The J gene is TRBJ2-2, the V gene TRBV10-3; D gene uncertain. The source of this sequence is a female donor with breast cancer. Some clones in this sample may be carry-over from other donors' samples. The sample comprised breast tumor tissue. The CDR3 spells CAISDLQNTGELFF. The DNA of the CDR3 is TGTGCCATCAGTGACCTACAGAACACCGGGGAGCTGTTTTTT.